This T cell receptor beta chain was captured by sequencing in a study of graft-versus-host responses after intestinal transplantation. Looking at the study overall: All recipients were given anti-thymocyte globulin induction, and tacrolimus and steroids were then administered for roughly 3 years.

The table came from immunoSEQ multiplex PCR; TCRdb's copy has only in-frame clones and leaves some out. The sample has some 4,400 clones, 25% to 30% seen once. Germline V gene data show CDR1 as SGHTA and CDR2 as FQGTGA. The CDR3 loop spans 13 amino acids. The trim removed 3 bases at V and 10 bases at J, leaving 3 bases unmatched. There were about 200,000 CFSE-labeled responder cells plated together with about 200,000 irradiated, violet-dye-labeled stimulator cells. The study's findings and limits: Among recipient marrow samples, GvH clones were found; some appeared first in ileum or blood.

This sequence joins TRBV7-3 and TRBJ1-6; TRBD1 agrees at 7 bases. This clonotype originated in a human patient who received an intestinal transplant. Sequences were derived from alloreactive CD4+ T cells from a mixed lymphocyte reaction culture, sampled before intestinal transplant. Subset described: CFSE-low proliferating T cells sorted from roughly 6-day pre-transplant mixed lymphocyte reaction (GvH or HvG direction). CDR3: CASSFDRESPLHF. The CDR3 DNA is TGTGCCAGCAGCTTCGACAGGGAATCACCCCTCCACTTT.